Reported below is one TCR beta chain. The antigen is undetermined. These data belong to a study of identical twins. The study's findings and limits: In drawing conclusions, the study used cross-sectional statistical analysis and did not follow the same donors.

A single record per CDR3 protein comes from TCRdb applying MiXCR to the 5' RACE reads. The top ten clones hold around 13% of a sample with some 760,000 distinct CDR3 sequences, approximately 18% of them seen once. These data also featured in a second study, about T cells expressing NK-cell markers. This second study notes: Underlying the TCR beta repertoires were sorted CD3+CD56+NKG2C+, CD3+CD56+NKG2C- and CD3+CD56-NKG2C+ T cells. HCMV seropositivity characterized most of the eight sequenced donors, and seronegativity one. The CD3+CD56-NKG2C+ fraction of a handful of donors was likewise dominated by these clonotypes.

The material sequenced was PBMCs. This clonotype originated in a woman under 30 in good health.

CDR3 loop: CASSYGGGQYF. CDR3 coding DNA: TGTGCCAGCAGTTACGGTGGGGGCCAGTATTTT. The chain joins TRBV6-5 to TRBJ2-3; D may be TRBD1 (6 bases). Germline V gene lookup returns CDR1 MNHEY and CDR2 SVGAGI. V gave up 2 bases and J gave up 12 bases, with 9 bases separating them. The CDR3 totals 11 residues.